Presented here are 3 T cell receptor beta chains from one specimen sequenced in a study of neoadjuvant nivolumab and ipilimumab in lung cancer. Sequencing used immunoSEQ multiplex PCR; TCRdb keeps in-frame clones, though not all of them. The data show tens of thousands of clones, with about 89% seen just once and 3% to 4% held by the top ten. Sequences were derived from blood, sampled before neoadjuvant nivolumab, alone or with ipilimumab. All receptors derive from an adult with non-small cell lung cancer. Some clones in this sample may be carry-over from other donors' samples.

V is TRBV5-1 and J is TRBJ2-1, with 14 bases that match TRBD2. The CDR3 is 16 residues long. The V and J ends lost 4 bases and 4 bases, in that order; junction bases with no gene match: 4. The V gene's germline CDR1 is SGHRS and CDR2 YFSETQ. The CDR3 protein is CASSRGLAGGYNEQFF. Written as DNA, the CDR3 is TGCGCCAGCAGCCGCGGACTAGCGGGAGGTTACAATGAGCAGTTCTTC.

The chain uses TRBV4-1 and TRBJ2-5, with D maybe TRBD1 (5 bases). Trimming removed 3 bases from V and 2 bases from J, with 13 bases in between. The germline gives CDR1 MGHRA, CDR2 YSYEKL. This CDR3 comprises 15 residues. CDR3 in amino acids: CASSQGLGLQETQYF. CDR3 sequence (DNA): TGCGCCAGCAGCCAGGGGCTCGGCTTACAAGAGACCCAGTACTTC.

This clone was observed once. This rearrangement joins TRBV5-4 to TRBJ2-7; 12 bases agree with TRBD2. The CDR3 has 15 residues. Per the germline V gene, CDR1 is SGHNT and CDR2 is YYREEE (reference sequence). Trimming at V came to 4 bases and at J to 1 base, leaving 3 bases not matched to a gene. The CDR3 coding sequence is TGTGCCAGCAGCCGGGGACTAGCGGGTTCCTACGAGCAGTACTTC. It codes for CASSRGLAGSYEQYF.